This passage covers 2 T cell receptor beta chains from one sample sequenced in a study of blood T cell repertoires in COVID-19. Here immunoSEQ multiplex PCR was the method, and the copy in TCRdb shows in-frame clones only, minus some. The sample lists 85,000 to 110,000 clones; 70% to 90% were seen once. The sequenced sample was peripheral blood. Source of these receptors: a man aged 45-60 years in a cohort sampled during active COVID-19.

CDR3 sequence (DNA): TGCGCCAGCAGCTTACAGGGGGCGCGGGATGAAAAACTGTTTTTT. Translating it yields CASSLQGARDEKLFF. J is TRBJ1-4 and V is TRBV5-1; 9 positions agree with TRBD1. The CDR3 extends over 15 amino acids. V lost 2 bases, J lost 6 bases, and 5 bases stayed unmatched. CDR1 is SGHRS, CDR2 YFSETQ, per germline.

This chain uses TRBV6-2 or TRBV6-3 with TRBJ2-1; D may be TRBD2 (5 bases). V was pared by 2 bases and J by 10 bases, with 18 bases between. The CDR3 contains 15 residues. Germline-derived CDR1 and CDR2 are MNHEY and SVGEGT. This CDR3 reads CASSYPTSGPEEQFF. The CDR3 DNA reads TGTGCCAGCAGTTACCCCACGAGCGGTCCGGAGGAGCAGTTCTTC.